This TCR beta chain stems from a study of chemoradiotherapy in HPV16-positive cancers (dated by TCRdb to the early 2020s). Describing the broader study: Functional T-cell assays on cells from a couple of HPV16-positive patients defined candidate HPV-specific T-cell clones and common TCR motifs. The study asked whether T-cell immunity against the HPV oncoproteins E6 and E7 changes during chemoradiotherapy and whether it affects survival. The candidate HPV-specific TCRs and motifs were then tracked in TCR repertoires from around 93 patients with HPV-related cancers.

Turning to this clone: There is no known antigen for this receptor. Base qualities are not at hand, and no much larger clone is one base apart.

Spanning cysteine to phenylalanine, the CDR3 consists of 15 amino acids. The kept DNA is CDR3 alone, 45 bases in frame from the first base. Compared with germline, V lacks 5 bases and J lacks 8 bases; bases without a gene match: 11. The CDR1 and CDR2 encoded by the germline V gene are MGHRA and YSYEKL. Libraries were prepared through the immunoSEQ multiplex PCR assay. The source is immuneACCESS, and TCRdb retained only in-frame sequences with V and J called. Part of the clones is not carried over; for the studies checked, unresolved V genes explain less than half of this, and the remainder is unexplained. For this sample there are under 30,000 clones; around 94% appear just once. Roughly 3% of the sample goes to the ten largest clones. The paper as a whole reports these results and caveats: Expansion of candidate HPV-specific clones and E7-related TCR motifs was observed in the tumor microenvironment during treatment, whereas no such expansion was observed for non-HPV-specific T cells. The survival association was reported for HPV16-positive patients, and the functional definition of HPV-specific T cells was derived from only a couple of HPV16-positive patients. Improved recurrence-free survival in HPV16-positive patients was associated with expansion of HPV-responsive T cells during chemoradiotherapy.

Repertoires were sampled repeatedly over the course of chemoradiotherapy so that clonal expansion in the tumor microenvironment could be followed. The sample was gathered from a patient who underwent chemoradiotherapy. This TCR was sampled from a human donor with HPV-associated anogenital cancer. The rearranged segments are TRBV4-1 and TRBJ2-1; TRBD2 aligns with 8 central bases. The CDR3 is CASSSSSGGGYEQFF. The base sequence is TGCGCCAGCAGCTCCTCCAGCGGGGGAGGGTATGAGCAGTTCTTC.